These 18 T cell receptor beta chains were all obtained from the same sample, sequenced in a study of Graves' ophthalmopathy and Graves' hyperthyroidism. RNA transcripts were the template, and TCR beta CDR3 regions were amplified from them. An initial RT-PCR round employing HTBI primers preceded a second-round multiplex PCR. TCRdb re-called the multiplex PCR reads with MiXCR, one entry per CDR3 protein. The sample has about 1.1 million distinct CDR3 sequences; about 38% are singletons. Material for sequencing was peripheral blood or thyroid tissue (not recorded which). The receptors originated from an adult man with Graves' hyperthyroidism.

In this sample, this clonotype turned up a few times. The V and J genes are TRBV12-3 or TRBV12-4 and TRBJ1-4, with 10 bases aligning to TRBD1. The CDR3 is made up of 14 amino acids. Germline trimming cut 4 bases from V and 8 bases from J; bases unmatched to any gene: 4. CDR3 nucleotides: TGTGCCAGCAGTTACCAGGGACAGGGGGAAAAACTGTTTTTT. It codes for CASSYQGQGEKLFF.

This clonotype was detected ten times or more. The chain recombines TRBV7-2 with TRBJ1-6, with D perhaps TRBD1 (6 bases). In germline, CDR1 is SGHTA, CDR2 FQGNSA. The V end lost 8 bases, the J end lost 8 bases, and 16 bases lay between the germline ends. The CDR3 sequence is 14 residues long. CDR3 sequence: CASAERGADSPLHF. CDR3 nucleotide sequence: TGTGCCAGCGCGGAGCGGGGGGCGGATTCACCCCTCCACTTT.

A note on this clonotype: A much more abundant neighbour one base away suggests this may be a read error. The rearrangement links TRBV13 to TRBJ2-7; 9 nucleotides match TRBD1. Germline V gives CDR1 PRHDT, CDR2 FYEKMQ (reference sequence). This CDR3 is 14 amino acids long. CDR3 sequence reads: CASSQEDRGYEQYF. The CDR3 nucleotides are TGCGCCAGCAGCCAAGAGGACAGGGGCTACGAGCAGTACTTC.

V gene TRBV29-1 combines with J gene TRBJ2-7; 9 bases align to TRBD2. The V gene's germline CDR1 is SQVTM and CDR2 ANQGSEA. Germline trimming cut 8 bases from V and 2 bases from J; bases unmatched to any gene: 10. The CDR3 totals 14 residues. DNA for the CDR3: TGCAGCAGCTTAGGTTCTAGCGGGACCTACGAGCAGTACTTC. Protein: CSSLGSSGTYEQYF.

This clonotype was detected ten times or more. The chain carries TRBV7-9 and TRBJ2-7; D unclear. The CDR3 runs 17 residues. The ends were cut back, 1 base at V and 0 bases at J, with 16 bases in the middle. Germline V gene sequence: CDR1 SEHNR, CDR2 FQNEAQ (reference sequence). CDR3 bases: TGTGCCAGCAGCTTAGGAGTGCGCGACCTACTCTCCTACGAGCAGTACTTC. The encoded protein is CASSLGVRDLLSYEQYF.

This clonotype was detected ten times or more. The gene calls are TRBV5-1 and TRBJ1-6, with a tentative D call TRBD1 (6 bases). CDR1 SGHRS and CDR2 YFSETQ come from the germline V gene. There are 15 residues in the CDR3. Trimming took 4 bases from V and 7 from J, leaving 15 bases between them. The CDR3 here is CASSISGQLNSPLHF. For the CDR3, the DNA is TGCGCCAGCAGCATTAGCGGACAGCTAAATTCACCCCTCCACTTT.

There are many counts of this clonotype. The rearrangement uses TRBV7-9 and TRBJ1-1; a weak D match, TRBD1 (5 bases). V dropped 3 bases and J dropped 7 bases, with 12 bases sitting between them. This CDR3 has 13 amino acids. Per germline, CDR1 SEHNR and CDR2 FQNEAQ (reference sequence). The CDR3: CASSLVGADEAFF. CDR3 DNA: TGTGCCAGCAGCTTGGTCGGGGCCGATGAAGCTTTCTTT.

The chain links TRBV2 to TRBJ2-7, with 7 bases lining up with TRBD1. CDR1 is SNHLY and CDR2 is FYNNEI in the germline V gene. The V and J ends lost 6 bases and 3 bases, in that order; junction bases with no gene match: 14. There are 16 residues in the CDR3. This CDR3 reads CASSRDSLVRYYEQYF. CDR3 coding DNA: TGTGCCAGCAGCCGGGACAGTTTGGTGCGTTACTACGAGCAGTACTTC.

This clonotype was detected ten times or more. The chain is built from TRBV7-9 and TRBJ1-6; D might be TRBD1 (5 bases). Trimming stripped 5 bases from V and 6 bases from J, with 23 bases between. Looked up from germline, CDR1 is SEHNR and CDR2 is FQNEAQ (reference sequence). The CDR3 totals 18 residues. DNA of the CDR3: TGTGCCAGCAGCCATAGCTCCCGGGATGGGGGGGTTAATTCACCCCTCCACTTT. Its protein product is CASSHSSRDGGVNSPLHF.

V gene TRBV28 combines with J gene TRBJ1-1; D not certain. V lost 8 bases and J 2 bases, leaving 18 bases between the germline ends. The CDR3 is made up of 15 amino acids. Germline V gives CDR1 MDHEN, CDR2 SYDVKM. The CDR3 bases are TGTGCCAGCGCGTTCGAGGCGGCGTTAAACACTGAAGCTTTCTTT. It is translated as CASAFEAALNTEAFF.

This clonotype has a handful of counts. The chain combines TRBV20-1 with TRBJ2-2; 9 bases map to TRBD1. Germline V gene lookup returns CDR1 DFQATT and CDR2 SNEGSKA (reference sequence). The CDR3 is 15 residues long. J was trimmed by 5 bases and V by 3 bases; bases with no gene match: 7. The CDR3 bases are TGCAGTGCTAGTTCATCACAGGGGGCGACCGGGGAGCTGTTTTTT. This sequence encodes CSASSSQGATGELFF.

The rearrangement links TRBV9 to TRBJ2-5, with 11 bases aligning to TRBD2. The CDR3 spans 15 residues. Germline V lookup: CDR1 SGDLS, CDR2 YYNGEE. V dropped 3 bases and J dropped 2; count of bases not matched to a gene: 3. The CDR3 spells CASSETSGTQETQYF. Written as DNA, the CDR3 is TGTGCCAGCAGCGAGACTAGCGGGACACAAGAGACCCAGTACTTC.

This clonotype has ten or more counts. V usage is TRBV19 and J usage is TRBJ2-5; 9 bases align to TRBD2. Germline V lookup: CDR1 LNHDA, CDR2 SQIVND (reference sequence). V dropped 3 bases and J dropped 4; count of bases not matched to a gene: 3. The CDR3 is 14 amino acids. The CDR3: CASSITAGGETQYF. The CDR3 bases are TGTGCCAGTAGTATTACAGCGGGAGGAGAGACCCAGTACTTC.

The chain carries TRBV5-6 and TRBJ2-7, with 10 bases matching TRBD1. This CDR3 is 15 amino acids long. J gave up 0 bases and V 4 bases, and 4 bases lay outside the gene matches. CDR1 and CDR2 from the germline V gene are SGHDT and YYEEEE. The CDR3 bases are TGTGCCAGCAGCCAGGACAGGGGGAGCTCCTACGAGCAGTACTTC. Translation: CASSQDRGSSYEQYF.

At least ten counts were recorded for this clonotype. The gene calls are TRBV7-9 and TRBJ2-7; D may be TRBD1 or TRBD2 (5 bases each). Germline CDR1 is SEHNR and CDR2 is FQNEAQ (reference sequence). V was trimmed by 8 bases and J by 3 bases, leaving 5 bases between them. This CDR3 comprises 10 residues. The CDR3 sequence: CASGGYEQYF. The CDR3 DNA is TGTGCCAGCGGGGGCTACGAGCAGTACTTC. The variable domain in full, with the rest retrieved from reference TRBV7-9 and TRBJ2-7, is DTGVSQNPRHKITKRGQNVTFRCDPISEHNRLYWYRQTLGQGPEFLTYFQNEAQLEKSRLLSDRFSAERPKGSFSTLEIQRTEQGDSAMYLCASGGYEQYFGPGTRLTVT.

The CDR3 protein is CASSQLWDRGAGELFF. CDR3 coding DNA: TGTGCCAGCAGTCAACTATGGGACAGGGGCGCCGGGGAGCTGTTTTTT. This chain links TRBV6-1 with TRBJ2-2; 10 bases agree with TRBD1. The CDR3 length is 16 residues. The trim removed 5 bases at V and 6 bases at J, leaving 9 bases unmatched. The V gene's germline CDR1 is MNHNS and CDR2 SASEGT.

Many counts were recorded for this clonotype. A much larger clone sits a single nucleotide away, making a read error possible. Here the CDR3 reads CASSKTGGNQPQHF. CDR3 coding DNA: TGTGCCAGCAGCAAGACAGGGGGCAATCAGCCCCAGCATTTT. This sequence joins TRBV6-5 and TRBJ1-5; TRBD1 matches at 8 bases. CDR1 and CDR2 (germline): MNHEY, SVGAGI. CDR3 length: 14 residues. J lost 2 bases, V lost 6 bases, and 3 bases had no gene match.

This clonotype was recorded many times. The chain links TRBV7-2 to TRBJ1-2; D is unresolved. The CDR3 consists of 14 residues. V lost 1 base to trimming and J lost 6 bases, with 12 bases between them. CDR1 SGHTA and CDR2 FQGNSA come from the germline V gene. The DNA of the CDR3 is TGTGCCAGCAGCTTAGGGCTTAGGAGTGATGGCTACACCTTC. Translating gives CASSLGLRSDGYTF.